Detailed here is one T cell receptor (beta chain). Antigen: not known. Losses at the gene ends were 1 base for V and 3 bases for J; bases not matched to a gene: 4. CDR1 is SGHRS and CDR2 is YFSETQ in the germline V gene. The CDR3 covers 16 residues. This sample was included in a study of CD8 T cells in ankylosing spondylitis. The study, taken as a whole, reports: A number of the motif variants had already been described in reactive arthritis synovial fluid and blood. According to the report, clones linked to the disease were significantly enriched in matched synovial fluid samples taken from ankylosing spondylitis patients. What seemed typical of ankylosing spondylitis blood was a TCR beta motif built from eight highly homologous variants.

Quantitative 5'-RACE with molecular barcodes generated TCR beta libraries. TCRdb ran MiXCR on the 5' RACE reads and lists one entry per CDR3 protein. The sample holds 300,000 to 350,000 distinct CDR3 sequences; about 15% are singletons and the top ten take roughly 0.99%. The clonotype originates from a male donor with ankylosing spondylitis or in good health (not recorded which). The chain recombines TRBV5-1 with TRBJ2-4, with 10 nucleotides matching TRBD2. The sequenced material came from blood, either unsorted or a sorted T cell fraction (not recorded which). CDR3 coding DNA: TGCGCCAGCAGCTTGAGTCTAGCGGGAGTCAAAAACATTCAGTACTTC. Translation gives CASSLSLAGVKNIQYF.